These T cell receptor beta chains were read from a single sample in a study of shared clonotypes between healthy human individuals. Assay: immunoSEQ multiplex PCR; the TCRdb copy retains only in-frame clones and omits some. This sample yields roughly 2.2 million clones, of which roughly 92% are seen a single time; roughly 0.34% belongs to the top ten. Sequenced input: naive CD4+ T cells from PBMCs. These receptors were obtained from a man aged 18 to 29 in good health. Some clones in this sample may be carry-over from other donors' samples. The CDR3 runs from the conserved cysteine through the conserved F or W. The D gene is left open where the match is weak. Clone size is given for some rows only: seen once, a few or many times, or a class if the clone is expanded.

J gene	D gene	V gene	clone size	CDR3 protein	CDR3 DNA
TRBJ1-1	TRBD1	TRBV29-1	-	CSVEGTGGPNTEAFF	TGCAGCGTTGAAGGGACAGGGGGCCCGAACACTGAAGCTTTCTTT
TRBJ2-1	TRBD2	TRBV7-3	-	CASSLVSGKAYNEQFF	TGTGCCAGCAGCTTAGTGAGCGGGAAGGCCTACAATGAGCAGTTCTTC
TRBJ2-7	-	TRBV7-7	-	CASSLGQGTSYEQYF	TGTGCCAGCAGCTTAGGGCAGGGTACCTCCTACGAGCAGTACTTC
TRBJ2-7	-	TRBV27	-	CASSLSGWRNEQYF	TGTGCCAGCAGTTTATCAGGTTGGCGGAACGAGCAGTACTTC
TRBJ2-7	TRBD1	TRBV28	-	CASSSPPGQGSYEQYF	TGTGCCAGCAGTTCTCCACCGGGACAGGGGTCCTACGAGCAGTACTTC
TRBJ1-3	-	TRBV4-1	-	CASSQEGQPSGNTIYF	TGCGCCAGCAGCCAAGAAGGCCAGCCCTCTGGAAACACCATATATTTT
TRBJ2-5	-	TRBV11-2	-	CASSGRGGLETQYF	TGTGCCAGCAGCGGAAGGGGGGGGCTGGAGACCCAGTACTTC
TRBJ2-1	-	TRBV7-2	-	CASSFFSTHNEQFF	TGTGCCAGCAGCTTTTTCTCTACCCACAATGAGCAGTTCTTC
TRBJ2-3	TRBD2	TRBV27	-	CAIAALAGAADTQYF	TGTGCCATCGCAGCATTAGCGGGAGCGGCAGATACGCAGTATTTT
TRBJ2-7	TRBD2	TRBV5-4	-	CASSKTSGSFNEQYF	TGTGCCAGCAGCAAAACTAGCGGGAGCTTTAACGAGCAGTACTTC
TRBJ1-5	TRBD1	TRBV28	-	CASSYRGTSNQPQHF	TGTGCCAGCAGCTACAGGGGGACAAGCAATCAGCCCCAGCATTTT
TRBJ2-7	TRBD1	TRBV19	-	CASSILGQGAYEQYF	TGTGCCAGTAGTATTCTGGGACAGGGTGCCTACGAGCAGTACTTC
TRBJ1-1	-	TRBV6-5	-	CASTGGGLGNTEAFF	TGTGCCAGCACTGGGGGGGGATTGGGGAACACTGAAGCTTTCTTT
TRBJ2-5	TRBD2	TRBV19	-	CASSRGLAGGGETQYF	TGTGCCAGTAGTAGGGGACTAGCGGGAGGCGGGGAGACCCAGTACTTC
TRBJ2-5	-	TRBV29-1	-	CSGVTGRETQYF	TGCAGCGGCGTGACAGGGAGGGAGACCCAGTACTTC
TRBJ2-2	-	TRBV6-6	-	CASGTQPEGTGELFF	TGTGCCAGCGGGACGCAACCCGAGGGTACCGGGGAGCTGTTTTTT
TRBJ1-4	-	TRBV28	-	CASRASSEKLFF	TGTGCCAGCAGGGCCTCGAGTGAAAAACTGTTTTTT
TRBJ2-7	-	TRBV2	-	CASSESRPYEQYF	TGTGCCAGCAGTGAATCCAGACCCTACGAGCAGTACTTC
TRBJ2-2	-	TRBV10-2	-	CASSERGINAGELFF	TGCGCCAGCAGTGAGCGGGGAATAAACGCCGGGGAGCTGTTTTTT
TRBJ2-3	-	TRBV4-3	-	CASSQDPGKGADTQYF	TGCGCCAGCAGCCAAGATCCCGGGAAAGGGGCAGATACGCAGTATTTT
TRBJ1-1	-	TRBV5-1	once	CASSLLFGVPEAFF	TGCGCCAGCAGCCTTCTTTTTGGGGTCCCTGAAGCTTTCTTT
TRBJ2-5	TRBD2	TRBV2	once	CASSEERTLAGVETQYF	TGTGCCAGCAGTGAAGAGCGGACACTAGCGGGAGTGGAGACCCAGTACTTC
TRBJ2-7	-	TRBV7-9	-	CASSSLPLGEQYF	TGTGCCAGCAGCTCACTCCCTCTCGGGGAGCAGTACTTC
TRBJ2-1	-	TRBV15	-	CATSRSQLYNEQFF	TGTGCCACCAGCAGATCGCAGCTCTACAATGAGCAGTTCTTC
TRBJ2-3	-	TRBV7-3	-	CASSWVGTPGPDTQYF	TGTGCCAGCAGCTGGGTGGGGACACCGGGTCCAGATACGCAGTATTTT
TRBJ1-4	TRBD1	TRBV7-2	-	CASSSDRSNEKLFF	TGTGCCAGCAGCTCGGACAGGTCCAATGAAAAACTGTTTTTT
TRBJ2-7	TRBD2	TRBV7-3	-	CASSSWTSGSSYEQYF	TGTGCCAGCAGCTCGTGGACTAGCGGAAGCTCCTACGAGCAGTACTTC
TRBJ1-1	-	TRBV11-3	-	CASSLAPPGNTEAFF	TGTGCCAGCAGCTTAGCCCCTCCGGGGAACACTGAAGCTTTCTTT
TRBJ1-1	-	TRBV5-1	-	CASSPDIGRVKAFF	TGCGCCAGCAGCCCCGACATTGGTCGGGTGAAAGCTTTCTTT
TRBJ2-1	-	TRBV4-2	-	CASTVGGPYNEQFF	TGTGCCAGCACCGTAGGAGGCCCCTACAATGAGCAGTTCTTC
TRBJ2-7	-	TRBV7-9	-	CASSLSGLIGEQYF	TGTGCCAGCAGCTTAAGTGGGCTTATCGGCGAGCAGTACTTC
TRBJ1-2	-	TRBV6-6	-	CASSPRGGYTF	TGTGCCAGCAGCCCCAGGGGTGGCTACACCTTC
TRBJ2-7	TRBD2	TRBV19	few	CASSRDYHEQYF	TGTGCCAGTAGCAGGGACTACCACGAGCAGTACTTC
TRBJ1-2	-	TRBV30	-	CAWSAVYGYTF	TGTGCCTGGAGTGCTGTCTATGGCTACACCTTC
TRBJ2-7	-	TRBV5-1	-	CASTQEDGYYEQYF	TGCGCCAGCACTCAGGAGGACGGTTACTACGAGCAGTACTTC